A single sample is the source of the 26 T cell receptor beta chains below, sequenced in a study of technical replicates of blood from a few donors. The protocol was immunoSEQ multiplex PCR, while the TCRdb copy is restricted to in-frame clones and leaves out a portion. The table shows over 75,000 clones, with about 94% occurring only once. The specimen was T cells isolated from PBMCs. These TCRs come from a human donor in good health.

The chain employs TRBV7-6 and TRBJ2-7; 9 bases are shared with TRBD1. Germline V gives CDR1 SGHVS, CDR2 FNYEAQ. CDR3 size: 16 residues. The trim removed 5 bases at V and 7 bases at J, leaving 15 bases unmatched. CDR3 sequence: CASSIRDRETNLEQYF. The CDR3 bases are TGTGCCAGCAGCATCCGGGACAGGGAAACCAACCTTGAGCAGTACTTC. Drawing the rest from reference TRBV7-6 and TRBJ2-7, the complete variable domain is GAGVSQSPRYKVTKRGQDVALRCDPISGHVSLYWYRQALGQGPEFLTYFNYEAQQDKSGLPNDRFSAERPEGSISTLTIQRTEQRDSAMYRCASSIRDRETNLEQYFGPGTRLTVT.

V and J are TRBV28 and TRBJ1-5; 7 nucleotides align to TRBD1. Germline assignment: CDR1 MDHEN and CDR2 SYDVKM. The CDR3 consists of 15 residues. V dropped 4 bases and J dropped 2; count of bases not matched to a gene: 5. The CDR3 DNA reads as TGTGCCAGCAGTTCGCCGACAGGGCGCAATCAGCCCCAGCATTTT. Amino acid sequence: CASSSPTGRNQPQHF.

This chain uses TRBV7-9 with TRBJ2-5, with 10 bases that match TRBD1. Germline V gene lookup returns CDR1 SEHNR and CDR2 FQNEAQ (reference sequence). V lost 5 bases, J lost 1 base, and 7 bases stayed unmatched. This CDR3 spans 16 amino acids. The CDR3 DNA reads as TGTGCCAGCAGCACGAGGGACAGGGGCGTCCAAGAGACCCAGTACTTC. Its protein is CASSTRDRGVQETQYF.

V gene TRBV4-2 combines with J gene TRBJ1-1, with 7 bases fitting TRBD1. The ends lost 4 bases at V and 1 base at J; junction bases unmatched: 6. The CDR3 has 15 amino acids. Germline-derived CDR1 and CDR2 are LGHNA and YNFKEQ. The CDR3 nucleotides read TGTGCCAGCAGCCGCATGACAGGGACGAACACTGAAGCTTTCTTT. Encoded protein: CASSRMTGTNTEAFF.

The gene calls are TRBV6-9 and TRBJ2-7; 8 bases align to TRBD1. The CDR3 spans 14 residues. V lost 4 bases to trimming and J lost 5 bases; unmatched junction nucleotides: 7. Germline CDR1 MNHGY, CDR2 SVAAGI. The CDR3 region has the DNA TGTGCCAGCAGTTTGGGACAGGTAACCCACGAGCAGTACTTC. Translating it yields CASSLGQVTHEQYF.

The V call is TRBV5-1, the J call TRBJ1-1; D is unresolved. V lost 2 bases and J lost 0, with 5 bases in between. This CDR3 contains 13 residues. CDR1 and CDR2 (germline): SGHRS, YFSETQ. CDR3: CASSFLLNTEAFF. CDR3 DNA sequence: TGCGCCAGCAGCTTCCTCTTGAACACTGAAGCTTTCTTT.

The chain joins TRBV5-4 to TRBJ1-1; the D gene is possibly TRBD1 (5 bases). This CDR3 contains 13 residues. Germline V gives CDR1 SGHNT, CDR2 YYREEE (reference sequence). V was pared by 5 bases and J by 6 bases, with 14 bases between. CDR3 residues: CASSSAGPAEAFF. The CDR3 coding sequence is TGTGCCAGCAGTTCAGCAGGGCCGGCTGAAGCTTTCTTT.

V and J are TRBV5-1 and TRBJ2-3; TRBD1 agrees at 7 bases. Germline-derived CDR1 and CDR2 are SGHRS and YFSETQ. This CDR3 spans 17 amino acids. J lost 2 bases, V lost 3 bases, and 12 bases had no gene match. CDR3 region: CASSYQRDSGHTDTQYF. The CDR3 DNA reads as TGCGCCAGCAGCTACCAGAGGGACAGCGGCCACACAGATACGCAGTATTTT.

Remarks on this clone: The junction differs from germline at one of its ends, possibly a read error. The CDR3 coding sequence is TGTGCCTGGAGTTTGGGACACCTAGTCTTC. Protein sequence: CAWSLGHLVF. The chain joins TRBV30 to TRBJ1-2; tentative D call: TRBD1 (6 bases). The CDR3 is 10 amino acids. Germline CDR1 reads GTSNPN; CDR2 reads SVGIG (reference sequence). The variable domain in full, with the rest retrieved from reference TRBV30 and TRBJ1-2, is SQTIHQWPATLVQPVGSPLSLECTVEGTSNPNLYWYRQAAGRGLQLLFYSVGIGQISSEVPQNLSASRPQDRQFILSSKKLLLSDSGFYLCAWSLGHLVFGSGTRLTVV.

J is TRBJ2-3 and V is TRBV27; 14 positions agree with TRBD2. The germline gives CDR1 MNHEY, CDR2 SMNVEV (reference sequence). CDR3 length: 18 amino acids. The J segment lost 0 bases and the V segment lost 4 bases, leaving 6 bases of the junction unmatched. CDR3 protein: CASSSTSGRAISTDTQYF. The CDR3 region has the DNA TGTGCCAGCAGTTCGACTAGCGGGAGGGCCATTAGCACAGATACGCAGTATTTT.

The chain uses TRBV19 and TRBJ2-3, with D maybe TRBD2 (5 bases). The germline V gene encodes CDR1 LNHDA and CDR2 SQIVND (reference sequence). Trimming shortened V by 3 bases and J by 2 bases, and 15 bases separated the two germline ends. The CDR3 consists of 16 residues. CDR3: CASSIFGSVVTDTQYF. In DNA, the CDR3 is TGTGCCAGTAGTATTTTTGGTAGCGTGGTCACAGATACGCAGTATTTT.

V and J are TRBV10-1 and TRBJ1-5; D unclear. This CDR3 spans 13 amino acids. Trimming stripped 3 bases from V and 1 base from J, with 4 bases between. Germline V gives CDR1 WNHNN, CDR2 SYGVQD (reference sequence). CDR3: CASSDRSNQPQHF. CDR3 coding DNA: TGCGCCAGCAGTGATCGGAGCAATCAGCCCCAGCATTTT.

The gene calls are TRBV6-6 and TRBJ2-7; D is ambiguous. Looked up from germline, CDR1 is MNHNY and CDR2 is SVGAGI (reference sequence). The V gene lost 0 bases and the J gene lost 4 bases, with 16 bases spanning the gap. The CDR3 sequence is 16 residues long. CDR3 sequence: CASSYSNLVLIYEQYF. CDR3 DNA: TGTGCCAGCAGTTACTCAAATCTCGTCCTAATTTACGAGCAGTACTTC.

The rearrangement links TRBV28 to TRBJ2-1, with 7 bases lining up with TRBD1. The CDR3 is 13 amino acids. In germline, CDR1 is MDHEN, CDR2 SYDVKM. Trimming cost V 5 bases and J 9 bases; bases outside gene matches: 7. The CDR3 bases are TGTGCCAGCAGTAACCCGACAGGGACTGAGCAGTTCTTC. This encodes CASSNPTGTEQFF.

This clone was seen just once. The V call is TRBV2, the J call TRBJ1-2; 11 bases map to TRBD1. The CDR3 is 14 residues long. Germline CDR1 and CDR2: SNHLY and FYNNEI. The V gene end was trimmed by 6 bases and the J gene end by 2 bases; junction bases not matched to a gene: 2. In DNA form, the CDR3 reads TGTGCCAGCAGCTGGGACAGGGGGAACTATGGCTACACCTTC. Protein sequence: CASSWDRGNYGYTF. The whole variable domain, filled in from reference TRBV2 and TRBJ1-2, reads EPEVTQTPSHQVTQMGQEVILRCVPISNHLYFYWYRQILGQKVEFLVSFYNNEISEKSEIFDDQFSVERPDGSNFTLKIRSTKLEDSAMYFCASSWDRGNYGYTFGSGTRLTVV.

The CDR3 nucleotides are TGTGCCAGCAGTGAAAACAGGGGGAGGTCACCCCTCCACTTT. Its translation: CASSENRGRSPLHF. This sequence joins TRBV6-1 and TRBJ1-6; TRBD1 aligns across 8 bases. Unmatched junction bases numbered 4, after V lost 2 bases and J lost 10 bases. The CDR3 runs 14 residues. Germline V gives CDR1 MNHNS, CDR2 SASEGT.

CDR3: CASMESGSLYNEQFF. CDR3 nucleotide sequence: TGTGCCAGTATGGAAAGCGGGAGTCTTTACAATGAGCAGTTCTTC. V gene TRBV19 combines with J gene TRBJ2-1, with TRBD2 identical over 8 bases. V shed 7 bases, J shed 4 bases, and the junction held 9 bases outside the gene matches. This CDR3 spans 15 amino acids. The germline V gene has CDR1 LNHDA and CDR2 SQIVND (reference sequence). The full variable domain, in which reference TRBV19 and TRBJ2-1 provide the parts outside the CDR3, is DGGITQSPKYLFRKEGQNVTLSCEQNLNHDAMYWYRQDPGQGLRLIYYSQIVNDFQKGDIAEGYSVSREKKESFPLTVTSAQKNPTAFYLCASMESGSLYNEQFFGPGTRLTVL.

This clone has a single count. The CDR3 is CASSLPQGWGANVLTF. CDR3 sequence (DNA): TGTGCCAGCAGTTTACCACAGGGGTGGGGGGCCAACGTCCTGACTTTC. The chain joins TRBV28 to TRBJ2-6; 7 nucleotides agree with TRBD1. V shed 2 bases and J 4 bases; nucleotides not matched to a gene: 5. The length of the CDR3 is 16 residues. Germline values: CDR1 MDHEN, CDR2 SYDVKM. The variable domain in full, with the rest retrieved from reference TRBV28 and TRBJ2-6, is DVKVTQSSRYLVKRTGEKVFLECVQDMDHENMFWYRQDPGLGLRLIYFSYDVKMKEKGDIPEGYSVSREKKERFSLILESASTNQTSMYLCASSLPQGWGANVLTFGAGSRLTVL.

This chain connects TRBV7-8 to TRBJ1-6, with a possible D match to TRBD1 (6 bases). CDR1 is SGHVS, CDR2 FQNEAQ, per germline. V shed 2 bases and J shed 7 bases, with 9 bases lying between them. There are 14 residues in the CDR3. Here the CDR3 reads CASSLSRGNSPLHF. In DNA form, the CDR3 reads TGTGCCAGCAGCTTATCTAGGGGGAATTCACCCCTCCACTTT.

The chain links TRBV28 to TRBJ1-2, with TRBD1 matching 10 bases. The junction had 11 bases not matched to a gene; V was cut back by 5 bases and J by 8 bases. Germline loops: CDR1 MDHEN, CDR2 SYDVKM. CDR3 length equals 15 residues. The CDR3 DNA reads TGTGCCAGCAGTCCAGGGGGACAGGGGCAAGAAGGCTACACCTTC. It specifies CASSPGGQGQEGYTF.

CDR3 coding DNA: TGTGCCAGCAGCTTTACTCTTTACACTGAAGCTTTCTTT. The encoded protein is CASSFTLYTEAFF. The rearrangement links TRBV13 to TRBJ1-1, with unresolved D. Germline CDR1 PRHDT, CDR2 FYEKMQ (reference sequence). The V end was cut by 3 bases, the J end by 3 bases, with 8 bases between. The CDR3 length is 13 residues.

The rearrangement uses TRBV6-5 and TRBJ1-2, with TRBD1 matching 9 bases. The germline V gene encodes CDR1 MNHEY and CDR2 SVGAGI. The CDR3 runs to 13 residues. The junction had 2 bases not matched to a gene; V was cut back by 2 bases and J by 7 bases. The CDR3 here is CASSYDRGGGYTF. Here the CDR3 DNA reads TGTGCCAGCAGTTACGACAGGGGGGGTGGCTACACCTTC.

This chain joins TRBV2 and TRBJ2-5; a weak D match, TRBD2 (5 bases). The CDR3 has 13 residues. Trimming stripped 5 bases from V and 5 bases from J, with 12 bases between. Per the germline V gene, CDR1 is SNHLY and CDR2 is FYNNEI. The CDR3 sequence is CASSFTRAETQYF. The CDR3, as DNA: TGTGCCAGCAGTTTTACTAGAGCGGAGACCCAGTACTTC.

The gene calls are TRBV4-1 and TRBJ2-1; 8 nucleotides line up with TRBD2. From germline, CDR1 is MGHRA and CDR2 YSYEKL. Germline trimming cut 1 base from V and 5 bases from J; bases unmatched to any gene: 10. The CDR3 is 17 amino acids. For the CDR3, the DNA is TGCGCCAGCAGCCAAGGGGTTTTTAGCGGGACCCACAATGAGCAGTTCTTC. Residues: CASSQGVFSGTHNEQFF.

This clone showed up just once. The chain couples TRBV6-6 to TRBJ1-2, with D possibly matching TRBD1 (5 bases). Deletions cut 10 bases from V and 8 bases from J, with 20 bases between. The CDR3 loop spans 13 amino acids. The germline V gene encodes CDR1 MNHNY and CDR2 SVGAGI (reference sequence). The CDR3 sequence is CATPTLSGKGYTF. CDR3 bases: TGTGCCACCCCGACCCTTTCAGGGAAGGGCTACACCTTC.

This clone was seen once. The V gene is TRBV2, the J gene TRBJ2-1, with D possibly being TRBD1 (7 bases). CDR3 size: 15 residues. Germline V gives CDR1 SNHLY, CDR2 FYNNEI. V was shortened by 11 bases and J by 0 bases, with 17 bases between the two germline ends. The CDR3 DNA reads TGTGCCTCCGGGCGGGGACAGAGCTCCTACAATGAGCAGTTCTTC. This encodes CASGRGQSSYNEQFF.